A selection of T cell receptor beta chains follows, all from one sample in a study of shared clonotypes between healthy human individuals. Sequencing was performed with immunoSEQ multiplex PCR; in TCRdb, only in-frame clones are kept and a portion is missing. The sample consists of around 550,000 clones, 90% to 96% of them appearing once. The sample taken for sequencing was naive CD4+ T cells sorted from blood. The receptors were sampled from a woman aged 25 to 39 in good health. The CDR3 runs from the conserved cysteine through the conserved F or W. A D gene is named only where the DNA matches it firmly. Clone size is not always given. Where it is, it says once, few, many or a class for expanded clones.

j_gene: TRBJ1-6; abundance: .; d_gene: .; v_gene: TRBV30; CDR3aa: CAWSLFHRETGGGNSPLHF; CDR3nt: TGTGCCTGGAGTCTTTTCCACCGGGAAACGGGGGGAGGCAATTCACCCCTCCACTTT
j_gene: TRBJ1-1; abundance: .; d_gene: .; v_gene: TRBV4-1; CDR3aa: CASSQDWTRQDTEAFF; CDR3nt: TGCGCCAGCAGCCAAGATTGGACAAGGCAGGACACTGAAGCTTTCTTT
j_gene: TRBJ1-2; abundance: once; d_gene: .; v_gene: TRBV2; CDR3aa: CASTRRTQAGYGYTF; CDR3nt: TGTGCCAGCACTCGCCGGACCCAGGCAGGCTATGGCTACACCTTC
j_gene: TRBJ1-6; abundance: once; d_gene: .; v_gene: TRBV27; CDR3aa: CASSFAVNSPLHF; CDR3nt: TGTGCCAGCAGTTTTGCCGTTAATTCACCCCTCCACTTT
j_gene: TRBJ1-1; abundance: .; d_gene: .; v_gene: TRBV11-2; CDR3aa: CASSSLRQNTEAFF; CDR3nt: TGTGCCAGCAGCTCGCTTAGACAGAACACTGAAGCTTTCTTT
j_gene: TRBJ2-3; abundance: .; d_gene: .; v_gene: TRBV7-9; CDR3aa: CASSLDPLDTQYF; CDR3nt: TGTGCCAGCAGCTTAGATCCATTAGATACGCAGTATTTT
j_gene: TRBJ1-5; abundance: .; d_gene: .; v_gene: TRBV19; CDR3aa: CASSTGGGQPQHF; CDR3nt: TGTGCCAGTAGTACCGGAGGGGGTCAGCCCCAGCATTTT
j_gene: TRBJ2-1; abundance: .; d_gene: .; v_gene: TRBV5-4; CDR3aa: CASSLEDYNEQFF; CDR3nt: TGTGCCAGCAGTTTAGAGGATTACAATGAGCAGTTCTTC
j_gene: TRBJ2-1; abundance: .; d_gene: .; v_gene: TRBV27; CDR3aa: CASSLRATYNEQFF; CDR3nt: TGTGCCAGCAGTTTGAGGGCAACCTACAATGAGCAGTTCTTC
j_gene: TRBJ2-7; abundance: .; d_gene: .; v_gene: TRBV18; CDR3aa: CASSPTKSYEQYF; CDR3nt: TGTGCCAGCTCACCAACCAAGAGCTACGAGCAGTACTTC
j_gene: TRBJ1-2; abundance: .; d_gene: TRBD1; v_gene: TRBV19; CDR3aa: CASSRRQGGNYGYTF; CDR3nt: TGTGCCAGTAGTAGGAGACAGGGTGGGAACTATGGCTACACCTTC
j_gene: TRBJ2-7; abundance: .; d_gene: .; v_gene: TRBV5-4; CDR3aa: CASSLARERNEQYF; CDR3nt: TGTGCCAGCAGCTTGGCACGGGAGCGCAACGAGCAGTACTTC
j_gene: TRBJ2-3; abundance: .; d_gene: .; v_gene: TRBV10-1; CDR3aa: CASSDREFRDTQYF; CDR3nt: TGCGCCAGCAGTGACAGGGAGTTTAGAGATACGCAGTATTTT
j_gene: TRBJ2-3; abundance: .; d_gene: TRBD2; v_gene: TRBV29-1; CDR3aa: CSVEGREGLATDTQYF; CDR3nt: TGCAGCGTTGAAGGACGGGAGGGCCTTGCTACAGATACGCAGTATTTT
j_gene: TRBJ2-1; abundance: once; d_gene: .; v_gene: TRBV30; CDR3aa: CAWSSGREQFF; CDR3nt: TGTGCCTGGAGTTCGGGCCGAGAGCAGTTCTTC
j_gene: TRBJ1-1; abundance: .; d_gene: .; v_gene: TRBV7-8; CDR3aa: CASSLEGYRGMNTEAFF; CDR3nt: TGTGCCAGCAGCTTAGAGGGATACCGGGGGATGAACACTGAAGCTTTCTTT
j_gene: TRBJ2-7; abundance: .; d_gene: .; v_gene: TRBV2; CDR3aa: CASSVGNRVYEQYF; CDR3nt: TGTGCCAGCAGTGTAGGAAACAGGGTTTACGAGCAGTACTTC
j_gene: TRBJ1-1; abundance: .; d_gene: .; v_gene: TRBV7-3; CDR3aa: CASSLGGLSTEAFF; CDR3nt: TGTGCCAGCAGCTTAGGGGGGCTAAGCACTGAAGCTTTCTTT
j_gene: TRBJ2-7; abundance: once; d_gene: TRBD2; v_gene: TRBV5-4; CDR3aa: CASSWGLAGSYEQYF; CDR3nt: TGTGCCAGCAGCTGGGGACTAGCGGGTTCCTACGAGCAGTACTTC
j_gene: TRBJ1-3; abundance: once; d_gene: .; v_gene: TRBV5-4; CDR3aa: CASSPGTNSGNTIYF; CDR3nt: TGTGCCAGCAGCCCGGGGACCAACTCTGGAAACACCATATATTTT
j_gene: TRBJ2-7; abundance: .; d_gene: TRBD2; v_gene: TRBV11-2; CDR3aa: CASSDSGSSYEQYF; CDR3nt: TGTGCCAGCAGCGATAGCGGGAGCTCCTACGAGCAGTACTTC
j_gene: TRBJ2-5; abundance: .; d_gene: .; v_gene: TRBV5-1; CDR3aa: CASSLASGVETQYF; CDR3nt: TGCGCCAGCAGCTTGGCCTCGGGGGTAGAGACCCAGTACTTC
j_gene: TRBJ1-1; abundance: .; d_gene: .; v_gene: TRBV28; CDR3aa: CASTVLTEAFF; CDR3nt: TGTGCCAGCACGGTACTTACCGAAGCTTTCTTT
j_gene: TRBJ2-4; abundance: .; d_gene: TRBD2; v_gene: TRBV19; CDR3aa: CASSMERGYQNIQYF; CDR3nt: TGTGCCAGTAGTATGGAGCGGGGGTATCAAAACATTCAGTACTTC
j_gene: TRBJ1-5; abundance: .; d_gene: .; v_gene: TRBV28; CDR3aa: CASSSTSGGGGWPQHF; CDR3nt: TGTGCCAGCAGTTCGACCTCCGGGGGGGGCGGTTGGCCCCAGCATTTT
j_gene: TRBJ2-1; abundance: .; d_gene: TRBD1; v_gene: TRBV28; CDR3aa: CASSTTGQSAYNEQFF; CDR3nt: TGTGCCAGCAGCACGACAGGGCAGAGTGCCTACAATGAGCAGTTCTTC